This record concerns one T cell receptor beta chain sequence. These data belong to a study of T cell changes during pregnancy in multiple sclerosis. Sequencing used immunoSEQ multiplex PCR; TCRdb keeps in-frame clones, though not all of them. The profile shows tens of thousands of clones, over 75% of them singletons. The CDR3 sequence is 15 residues long. J lost 5 bases, V lost 5 bases, and 8 bases had no gene match. Germline values: CDR1 SGHVS, CDR2 FNYEAQ. The sequence derives from a female donor in good health, enrolled as a control in a pregnancy study. The chain links TRBV7-6 to TRBJ1-4; TRBD1 matches at 7 bases. The source material was CD4+ T cells from peripheral blood mononuclear cells, sampled in the first trimester of pregnancy. CDR3 loop: CASSTAGQRNEKLFF. In DNA form, the CDR3 reads TGTGCCAGCAGCACTGCGGGACAGCGGAATGAAAAACTGTTTTTT.